Listed below are T cell receptor beta chains from one sample, sequenced in a study of regulatory T cells in long-lasting Graves disease. From the multiplex PCR reads, TCRdb called clonotypes with MiXCR, one entry per CDR3 protein. Among 200,000 to 250,000 distinct CDR3 sequences listed, about a sixth were seen once. Sequencing was performed on peripheral blood mononuclear cells (PBMCs), taken at new diagnosis, from a patient treated with antithyroid drugs. These receptors were collected from a female donor with Graves disease. Each CDR3 is given with its conserved first and last residue. Rows may omit the clone size; those that give it use once, few, many or a size class.

len: 13; abundance: many; v_gene: TRBV29-1; j_gene: TRBJ2-7; CDR3aa: CSATSGASYEQYF
len: 14; abundance: many; v_gene: TRBV11-3; j_gene: TRBJ1-1; CDR3aa: CASSFEGMKTEAFF
len: 14; abundance: many; v_gene: TRBV20-1; j_gene: TRBJ2-3; CDR3aa: CSATTGLGTDTQYF
len: 15; abundance: many; v_gene: TRBV7-2; j_gene: TRBJ2-7; CDR3aa: CASSLDIGTSGEQYF
len: 13; abundance: -; v_gene: TRBV2; j_gene: TRBJ2-7; CDR3aa: CAITWGPPYEQYF
len: 16; abundance: many; v_gene: TRBV15; j_gene: TRBJ2-5; CDR3aa: CATSRDFAAIQETQYF
len: 15; abundance: many; v_gene: TRBV7-8; j_gene: TRBJ2-5; CDR3aa: CASSSSLRFQETQYF
len: 15; abundance: few; v_gene: TRBV4-1; j_gene: TRBJ2-3; CDR3aa: CASSQVEGSTDTQYF
len: 12; abundance: few; v_gene: TRBV3-1; j_gene: TRBJ1-2; CDR3aa: CASSQSGDGYTF
len: 13; abundance: many; v_gene: TRBV7-2; j_gene: TRBJ2-7; CDR3aa: CASSLDRYNEQYF
len: 15; abundance: many; v_gene: TRBV7-8; j_gene: TRBJ2-3; CDR3aa: CASSPLAGVRDTQYF
len: 15; abundance: many; v_gene: TRBV7-2; j_gene: TRBJ2-6; CDR3aa: CASSLDPGVANVLTF
len: 15; abundance: many; v_gene: TRBV20-1; j_gene: TRBJ2-2; CDR3aa: CSAEDRGRGTGELFF
len: 13; abundance: many; v_gene: TRBV9; j_gene: TRBJ1-1; CDR3aa: CASSVDTGTEAFF
len: 13; abundance: -; v_gene: TRBV19; j_gene: TRBJ1-3; CDR3aa: CASRAPQGNTIYF
len: 14; abundance: many; v_gene: TRBV10-3; j_gene: TRBJ2-1; CDR3aa: CASTLAGGKNEQFF
len: 14; abundance: many; v_gene: TRBV27; j_gene: TRBJ2-2; CDR3aa: CASSLSPPVGELFF
len: 11; abundance: many; v_gene: TRBV3-1; j_gene: TRBJ2-3; CDR3aa: CASSQGDTQYF
len: 14; abundance: many; v_gene: TRBV20-1; j_gene: TRBJ2-5; CDR3aa: CSARDGGGRETQYF
len: 18; abundance: many; v_gene: TRBV6-5; j_gene: TRBJ2-3; CDR3aa: CASSSSLGGTGGRETQYF
len: 17; abundance: -; v_gene: TRBV11-2; j_gene: TRBJ2-7; CDR3aa: CASSSYMTSGSSYEQYF
len: 15; abundance: many; v_gene: TRBV29-1; j_gene: TRBJ2-7; CDR3aa: CSVDEPAGVSYEQYF
len: 16; abundance: once; v_gene: TRBV7-8; j_gene: TRBJ1-5; CDR3aa: CASSGLRGLSNQPQHF
len: 14; abundance: many; v_gene: TRBV7-3; j_gene: TRBJ2-2; CDR3aa: CASSFGPYTGELFF
len: 16; abundance: many; v_gene: TRBV27; j_gene: TRBJ1-4; CDR3aa: CASSLGGGTPAGKLFF
len: 15; abundance: many; v_gene: TRBV7-2; j_gene: TRBJ2-7; CDR3aa: CASSLTAGQFYEQYF